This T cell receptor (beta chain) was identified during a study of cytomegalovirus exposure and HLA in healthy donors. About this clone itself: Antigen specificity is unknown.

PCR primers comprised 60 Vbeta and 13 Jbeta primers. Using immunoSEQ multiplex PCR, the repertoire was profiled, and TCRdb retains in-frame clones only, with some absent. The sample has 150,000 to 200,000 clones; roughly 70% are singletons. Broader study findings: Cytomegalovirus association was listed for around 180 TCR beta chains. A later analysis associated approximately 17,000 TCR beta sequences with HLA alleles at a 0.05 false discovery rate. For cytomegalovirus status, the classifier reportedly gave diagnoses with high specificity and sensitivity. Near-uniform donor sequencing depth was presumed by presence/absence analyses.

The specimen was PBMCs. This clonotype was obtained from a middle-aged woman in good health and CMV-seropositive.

CDR3 sequence reads: CASSQDLGGGANTGELFF. In DNA, the CDR3 is TGTGCCAGCAGCCAAGATTTGGGCGGGGGGGCTAACACCGGGGAGCTGTTTTTT. The chain joins TRBV4-2 to TRBJ2-2; 9 bases map to TRBD2. The CDR3 spans 18 residues. The junction had 7 bases not matched to a gene; V was cut back by 0 bases and J by 2 bases. CDR1 and CDR2 (germline): LGHNA, YNFKEQ.